A selection of T cell receptor beta chains follows, all from one sample in a study of blood T cell repertoires in COVID-19. TCRdb's table, derived via immunoSEQ multiplex PCR, lists solely in-frame clones and lacks some. This sample has about 51,000 clones, with 86% found just once. The sequenced sample consisted of peripheral blood. Receptors originate from a man older than 75 with active COVID-19. The CDR3 runs from the conserved cysteine through the conserved F or W. D genes are given only for firm matches. The size of a clone is reported for some rows only, either as once, few or many, or as a class for expanded clones.

d_call	v_call	j_call	clone_size	cdr3_aa	cdr3_nt
TRBD1	TRBV27	TRBJ1-3	NA	CAKDPRDRRNTIYF	TGTGCCAAGGACCCCCGGGACAGGAGAAACACCATATATTTT
TRBD1	TRBV5-1	TRBJ2-3	few	CASSLGAQGAQGDTQYF	TGCGCCAGCAGCTTGGGGGCACAGGGGGCGCAGGGAGATACGCAGTATTTT
NA	TRBV18	TRBJ1-1	NA	CASSPLQGLSTEAFF	TGTGCCAGCTCACCGCTTCAGGGGTTGTCCACTGAAGCTTTCTTT
TRBD2	TRBV6-2/TRBV6-3	TRBJ2-1	NA	CASSSAGEHANPLYNEQFF	TGTGCCAGCAGCTCAGCGGGAGAACATGCTAACCCACTTTACAATGAGCAGTTCTTC
NA	TRBV19	TRBJ1-5	NA	CASSDLQGTQPQHF	TGTGCCAGTAGCGACCTTCAGGGTACTCAGCCCCAGCATTTT
NA	TRBV5-1	TRBJ1-1	NA	CASSIQGGYTEAFF	TGCGCCAGCAGCATACAGGGAGGGTACACTGAAGCTTTCTTT
NA	TRBV18	TRBJ1-2	NA	CASSPPGQSFPNYGYTF	TGTGCCAGCTCACCACCCGGACAATCCTTCCCTAACTATGGCTACACCTTC
NA	TRBV4-3	TRBJ1-2	NA	CASSQGTRDGYTF	TGCGCCAGCAGCCAAGGTACCCGGGATGGCTACACCTTC
NA	TRBV28	TRBJ2-7	NA	CASSLFLIGRQYF	TGTGCCAGCAGTTTATTCCTGATCGGTCGGCAGTACTTC
NA	TRBV11-2	TRBJ2-1	NA	CASSQLQGFPLYNEQFF	TGTGCCAGCAGCCAACTACAGGGCTTCCCCCTGTACAATGAGCAGTTCTTC
TRBD1	TRBV7-8	TRBJ1-5	NA	CASSLVRGDLRQPQHF	TGTGCCAGCAGCTTAGTCAGGGGGGATTTGAGGCAGCCCCAGCATTTT
TRBD1	TRBV10-2	TRBJ1-5	NA	CASSDSTGTRPQHF	TGCGCCAGCAGTGACTCGACAGGGACTCGGCCCCAGCATTTT
NA	TRBV18	TRBJ2-5	NA	CASSPPASRETQYF	TGTGCCAGCTCACCACCGGCTAGCCGGGAGACCCAGTACTTC
NA	TRBV28	TRBJ1-5	NA	CASSSYRGEQPQHF	TGTGCCAGCAGTTCTTACCGGGGGGAACAGCCCCAGCATTTT
NA	TRBV4-3	TRBJ2-1	NA	CASSQDLLIAAYNEQFF	TGCGCCAGCAGCCAAGATCTTTTAATAGCGGCATACAATGAGCAGTTCTTC
NA	TRBV20-1	TRBJ1-4	NA	CSARGGEKLFF	TGCAGTGCTAGAGGAGGTGAAAAACTGTTTTTT
NA	TRBV4-3	TRBJ2-7	NA	CASSQGRESLYEQYF	TGCGCCAGCAGCCAAGGTCGTGAGAGCCTCTACGAGCAGTACTTC
NA	TRBV4-3	TRBJ1-2	NA	CASSQDLASPYGYTF	TGCGCCAGCAGCCAAGATTTGGCCTCGCCCTATGGCTACACCTTC
NA	TRBV5-4	TRBJ2-3	NA	CASSLGADTQYF	TGTGCCAGCAGCTTGGGGGCAGACACGCAGTATTTT
TRBD2	TRBV9	TRBJ2-7	few	CASSVGVTSGSKYEQYF	TGTGCCAGCAGCGTAGGGGTGACTAGCGGGAGTAAGTACGAGCAGTACTTC
TRBD2	TRBV28	TRBJ2-3	NA	CASTPLAGVTDTQYF	TGTGCCAGCACCCCACTAGCGGGAGTAACAGATACGCAGTATTTT
NA	TRBV7-9	TRBJ2-1	NA	CASSSGGGDYNEQFF	TGTGCCAGCAGCTCTGGAGGGGGGGACTACAATGAGCAGTTCTTC
TRBD2	TRBV11-3	TRBJ2-5	few	CASSDGTSGTETQYF	TGTGCCAGCAGCGACGGGACTAGCGGGACGGAGACCCAGTACTTC
NA	TRBV9	TRBJ2-3	NA	CASSAGGGEGTDTQYF	TGTGCCAGCAGCGCGGGGGGCGGGGAGGGCACAGATACGCAGTATTTT
NA	TRBV28	TRBJ2-1	NA	CASRGGGYNEQFF	TGTGCCAGCAGAGGGGGGGGCTACAATGAGCAGTTCTTC
TRBD2	TRBV6-6	TRBJ2-1	NA	CASERDSYNEQFF	TGTGCCAGCGAGCGGGACTCCTACAATGAGCAGTTCTTC
NA	TRBV2	TRBJ1-2	few	CASRLSGGRWGYTF	TGTGCCAGCAGGCTCTCGGGGGGGAGGTGGGGCTACACCTTC